The following is a T cell receptor beta chain sequence with its context. Judged by frequency, this clonotype is medium-sized (0.01 to 0.1%); no count was given. Its cognate antigen has yet to be identified. Library preparation employed 5' RACE. Preparation of each TCR library used approximately 4,000 ng of total RNA. For each sample, cDNA synthesis with SMARTScribe reverse transcriptase was split into eight separate reactions. During cDNA synthesis, unique molecular identifiers containing a 6-nucleotide sample barcode were introduced by template switching. TCRalpha and TCRbeta cDNA was amplified by two nested PCRs of about 15 and 9 cycles, with bead purification after each PCR. Before amplification, the cDNA was treated with uracil DNA-glycosylase and purified using the QIAquick PCR purification kit. The second PCR added Illumina TruSeq-compatible adapters along with sample-specific barcodes. TapeStation and Qubit were used to check library quality and concentration, and 5 ng of each library went into the pool. Sequencing of the pooled libraries was done on an Illumina HiSeq2500 single-index Rapid Run using custom sequencing primers and 2 x 100 bp reads. The authors' analysis ran thus. PCR and sequencing errors were corrected by UMI-based consensus assembly using MiGEC version 1.2.6. MiXCR version 2.1.1 was used to carry out V(D)J alignment, clonotype assembly and CDR3 extraction. Normalisation of gene usage, clonotype sharing and MAIT/NKT TCR abundance was achieved by analysing the top 1000, 10 000 and 20 000 clonotypes per sample. After downsampling to 27 000 UMIs, diversity was calculated as the inverse Simpson index using the vegan R package. Paired Mann-Whitney U tests on discordant twin pairs were used, with Benjamini-Hochberg multiple-testing correction. TCRdb reprocessed the reads and lists each CDR3 protein sequence as a single entry, with no DNA. The V and J calls were determined by TCRdb, not by the authors. This sample's table carries about 380,000 distinct CDR3 sequences. Approximately 2.8% of the sample is in the top ten clones.

From each donor, a roughly 2.5 ml peripheral blood sample was drawn into PAXgene tubes and stored at -80 degrees C. Total RNA was isolated from whole blood with the PAXgene blood miRNA kit on an automated QIAcube, without T cell sorting. Peripheral blood from monozygotic twin pairs who were concordant or discordant for inflammatory bowel disease underwent deep TCRalpha and TCRbeta repertoire profiling using unique molecular barcoding. Smoking habits were recorded for all twin pairs, and individuals were classified as current, former or never smokers. Based on the germline V gene, the CDR1 and CDR2 sequences are MDHEN and SYDVKM. The CDR3 runs 15 residues from the cysteine to the phenylalanine. A DNA sequence was not provided. This sample was included in a study of monozygotic twins with inflammatory bowel disease (dated by TCRdb to between 2018 and 2021). Regarding the research as a whole: The full study comprised 28 monozygotic twin pairs: nine German pairs (four IBD-concordant, five IBD-discordant) and 19 IBD-discordant Danish pairs. The search for disease-associated traits relied mainly on comparing IBD patients with their genetically identical healthy co-twins within discordant pairs. Each individual had, on average, about 151 000 unique TCRalpha sequences and 181 000 unique TCRbeta sequences available for analysis. Broader findings and caveats from the paper: Concordant and discordant twins showed no difference in repertoire similarity, possibly because of limited statistical power. Fewer clonotypes were shared with other individuals by IBD patients than by healthy twins, most markedly in patients showing signs of disease activity. Measured by the inverse Simpson index, TCRbeta repertoire diversity was lower in IBD patients than in their healthy co-twins. No single strong signal or clonotype linked to IBD turned up in the results, so the idea that one exists was not supported. Distinction between different T cell subtypes could not be achieved in the analysis. Because patients received different immunosuppressive treatments, the repertoires may have picked up extra background noise and variability between individuals.

Material: blood. The chain is encoded by TRBV28 joined to TRBJ2-7; checking the TCRdb D call of TRBD1 is not possible without DNA. The sequence was obtained from a human donor with ulcerative colitis or Crohn's disease, or a healthy co-twin of an affected twin (not recorded which). The CDR3 loop reads CASSSRQGDVYEQYF.